The 12 T cell receptor beta chains given below trace back to one sample, sequenced in a study of regulatory T cells in long-lasting Graves disease. Described time point: persistent/refractory GD, antithyroid drugs over 5 years with positive TRAb. The TCR library used RNA extracted from PBMCs. For TCR beta, libraries came from iRepertoire HTBI primers and Arm-PCR of CDR3 regions. Using its own MiXCR run on the multiplex PCR reads, TCRdb lists one record per CDR3 protein. This table has a few hundred thousand distinct CDR3 sequences, roughly 25% appearing once. The specimen was peripheral blood mononuclear cells (PBMCs), collected when the disease was refractory, from a patient treated with antithyroid drugs. All receptors derive from a middle-aged woman with Graves disease.

Only one count was recorded for this clonotype. The junction shows a germline mismatch at one end, possibly a read error. The rearrangement uses TRBV7-9 and TRBJ2-5; 7 bases are a match to TRBD2. Per the germline V gene, CDR1 is SEHNR and CDR2 is FQNEAQ (reference sequence). The CDR3 is 13 amino acids. CDR3 nucleotide sequence: TGTGCCGGCAGCTTGACGGGGGGAGAGACCCAGTACTTC. Translation: CAGSLTGGETQYF.

This clonotype was observed a handful of times. The chain joins TRBV20-1 to TRBJ1-6, with D possibly matching TRBD1 (5 bases). Trimming removed 5 bases at V and 0 bases at J, with 11 bases between. Germline-derived CDR1 and CDR2 are DFQATT and SNEGSKA (reference sequence). This CDR3 is 15 amino acids long. CDR3 nucleotide sequence: TGCAGTGCTGGGACTTCGAGCTCCTATAATTCACCCCTCCACTTT. This encodes CSAGTSSSYNSPLHF.

The gene calls are TRBV20-1 and TRBJ2-7; 8 bases are a match to TRBD2. The CDR3 runs 14 residues. Germline V CDR1 and CDR2: DFQATT, SNEGSKA (reference sequence). V lost 5 bases to trimming and J lost 1 base; unmatched junction nucleotides: 7. CDR3 coding DNA: TGCAGTGCTTACGGAAGCGGGAGTTCCTACGAGCAGTACTTC. This gives the protein CSAYGSGSSYEQYF.

This clonotype has just a few counts. The DNA for the CDR3 is TGCAGTGCTAGGACGCAGGGGGAGATCGGGGAGCTGTTTTTT. This sequence encodes CSARTQGEIGELFF. V is TRBV20-1 and J is TRBJ2-2; 7 bases align to TRBD1. Germline values: CDR1 DFQATT, CDR2 SNEGSKA (reference sequence). Trimming cost V 3 bases and J 7 bases; bases outside gene matches: 8. This CDR3 is built from 14 residues.

This clonotype was observed a handful of times. The chain has TRBV7-2 and TRBJ2-1, with D perhaps TRBD2 (5 bases). CDR3 length: 14 residues. Trimming left V 5 bases short and J 2 bases short, with 10 bases between. Germline values: CDR1 SGHTA, CDR2 FQGNSA. The CDR3 sequence: CASSASGAYNEQFF. The CDR3 region has the DNA TGTGCCAGCAGCGCCTCCGGGGCCTACAATGAGCAGTTCTTC.

This clonotype was counted only a few times. The V call is TRBV18, the J call TRBJ1-4, with a weak D call TRBD1 (5 bases). This CDR3 spans 15 amino acids. CDR1 and CDR2 (germline): KGHSH, LQKENI. V lost 1 base and J 5 bases, leaving 11 bases between the germline ends. As DNA, the CDR3 is TGTGCCAGCTCACCACGGGCAGGGACCAATGAAAAACTGTTTTTT. Its translation: CASSPRAGTNEKLFF.

This chain uses TRBV25-1 with TRBJ1-5; perhaps TRBD1 as D (5 bases). The CDR3 totals 17 residues. V shed 7 bases and J shed 0 bases, with 19 bases lying between them. Germline V CDR1 and CDR2: MGHDK, SYGVNS. Here the CDR3 reads CASNMQGEESSNQPQHF. The CDR3 region has the DNA TGTGCCAGCAACATGCAGGGAGAGGAAAGTAGCAATCAGCCCCAGCATTTT.

This clonotype has a count of ten or more. The chain combines TRBV29-1 with TRBJ1-1; no reliable D call. Germline V gives CDR1 SQVTM, CDR2 ANQGSEA. With 6 bases removed from V and 5 bases from J, the gap between germline ends came to 10 bases. CDR3 length equals 11 residues. CDR3 amino acids: CSVTALTEAFF. For the CDR3, the DNA is TGCAGCGTGACCGCCCTTACTGAAGCTTTCTTT.

This clonotype was recorded at least ten times. The rearrangement links TRBV7-2 to TRBJ2-7; TRBD2 aligns across 11 bases. CDR3 length equals 16 residues. The V gene end was trimmed by 6 bases and the J gene end by 0 bases; junction bases not matched to a gene: 7. Germline CDR1 is SGHTA and CDR2 is FQGNSA. The chain's CDR3 is CASSLIGTSGSYEQYF. The CDR3 DNA follows: TGTGCCAGCAGTCTTATAGGGACTAGCGGCTCCTACGAGCAGTACTTC.

This clonotype has just a few counts. This chain connects TRBV18 to TRBJ2-7; possible D gene TRBD2, 6 bases. V was clipped by 3 bases and J by 4 bases, with 10 bases between them. The CDR3 has 13 residues. Germline CDR1 is KGHSH and CDR2 is LQKENI. The CDR3 bases are TGTGCCAGCTCACCTTCGGCGGGGTACGAGCAGTACTTC. Its protein is CASSPSAGYEQYF.

The chain links TRBV27 to TRBJ2-7; 7 positions match TRBD1. Germline V gene lookup returns CDR1 MNHEY and CDR2 SMNVEV (reference sequence). The CDR3 extends over 14 amino acids. V trimming: 2 bases; J trimming: 4 bases; junction bases outside the gene matches: 5. CDR3 region: CASSLRRGQYEQYF. The DNA of the CDR3 is TGTGCCAGCAGTTTACGAAGGGGGCAATACGAGCAGTACTTC.

There are many counts of this clonotype. V usage is TRBV28 and J usage is TRBJ2-7, with D uncertain. CDR1 and CDR2 from the germline V gene are MDHEN and SYDVKM. The V and J ends lost 6 bases and 2 bases respectively, with 17 bases between them. This CDR3 contains 15 residues. CDR3 sequence (DNA): TGTGCCAGCAGAGAGACCTTCACACTGCCCTACGAGCAGTACTTC. Its protein product is CASRETFTLPYEQYF.